This entry lists 23 T cell receptor beta chains sequenced from one sample in a study of T cell responses to AZD1222 COVID-19 vaccine. Sequencing used immunoSEQ multiplex PCR; TCRdb keeps in-frame clones, though not all of them. The sample gives approximately 81,000 clones, roughly 80% of which show up once; approximately 1.4% is in the top ten. The material was peripheral blood, obtained 28 days after the second AZD1222 dose. These receptors all stem from an adult who received the AZD1222 COVID-19 vaccine.

The chain employs TRBV24-1 and TRBJ1-5; 10 nucleotides agree with TRBD1. V trimming: 3 bases; J trimming: 2 bases; junction bases outside the gene matches: 3. This CDR3 contains 16 residues. Germline-derived CDR1 and CDR2 are KGHDR and SFDVKD. The DNA for the CDR3 is TGTGCCACCAGTGATCGGACAGGGGGAGGCAATCAGCCCCAGCATTTT. Translation gives CATSDRTGGGNQPQHF.

The chain has TRBV4-3 and TRBJ2-5; no reliable D call. Germline V gene sequence: CDR1 LGHNA, CDR2 YSLEER. The V gene lost 0 bases and the J gene lost 3 bases, with 5 bases spanning the gap. This CDR3 is built from 13 residues. The CDR3 DNA reads TGCGCCAGCAGCCAAGATTACAAAGAGACCCAGTACTTC. This encodes CASSQDYKETQYF.

The chain carries TRBV5-8 and TRBJ1-2; D gene unclear. V dropped 0 bases and J dropped 7 bases, with 16 bases sitting between them. CDR1 SGHTS and CDR2 YDEGEE come from the germline V gene. The CDR3 loop spans 15 amino acids. The CDR3 DNA reads as TGTGCCAGCAGCTTGGGCCGGGTGGGTTTCAGTGGCTACACCTTC. This translates into CASSLGRVGFSGYTF. Full variable domain (outside the CDR3, taken from reference TRBV5-8 and TRBJ1-2): EAGVTQSPTHLIKTRGQQATLRCSPISGHTSVYWYQQALGLGLQFLLWYDEGEERNRGNFPPRFSGRQFPNYSSELNVNALELEDSALYLCASSLGRVGFSGYTFGSGTRLTVV.

The chain uses TRBV6-2 or TRBV6-3 and TRBJ2-2; tentatively, D is TRBD2 (6 bases). The CDR3 spans 16 residues. V dropped 0 bases and J dropped 5 bases, with 13 bases sitting between them. Germline-derived CDR1 and CDR2 are MNHEY and SVGEGT. The CDR3 here is CASSYSSSGSTGELFF. Here the CDR3 DNA reads TGTGCCAGCAGTTACTCGAGCAGCGGGTCGACCGGGGAGCTGTTTTTT.

The chain employs TRBV18 and TRBJ2-2; D gene unclear. Trimming took off 0 bases at V and 1 base at J, with 3 bases between the two ends. The CDR3 is 14 residues long. From germline, CDR1 is KGHSH and CDR2 LQKENI. The CDR3 region has the DNA TGTGCCAGCTCACCACCGGAGAACACCGGGGAGCTGTTTTTT. It translates to CASSPPENTGELFF.

The J gene is TRBJ2-1, the V gene TRBV5-1, with TRBD2 matching over 7 bases. J was trimmed by 4 bases and V by 4 bases; bases with no gene match: 11. The CDR3 is 16 residues long. CDR1 is SGHRS, CDR2 YFSETQ, per germline. The CDR3 loop reads CASSPLGGSGYNEQFF. The CDR3 bases are TGCGCCAGCAGCCCCCTCGGGGGGTCCGGTTACAATGAGCAGTTCTTC.

This chain joins TRBV19 and TRBJ1-2; TRBD1 might be the D (6 bases). The CDR3 is 12 residues long. Germline V lookup: CDR1 LNHDA, CDR2 SQIVND (reference sequence). The ends were cut back, 7 bases at V and 6 bases at J, with 12 bases in the middle. The CDR3 coding sequence is TGTGCCAGTAATAACAGGGAGGATGGCTACACCTTC. This codes for CASNNREDGYTF.

The chain carries TRBV4-1 and TRBJ1-5, with 7 positions matching TRBD1. The V gene end was trimmed by 1 base and the J gene end by 6 bases; junction bases not matched to a gene: 6. Germline assignment: CDR1 MGHRA and CDR2 YSYEKL. The CDR3 extends over 15 amino acids. The CDR3: CASSQGGGRIQPQHF. DNA for the CDR3: TGCGCCAGCAGCCAAGGAGGGGGCAGAATTCAGCCCCAGCATTTT.

The gene calls are TRBV5-4 and TRBJ2-5, with 13 bases matching TRBD2. The CDR3 is 16 residues long. CDR1 SGHNT and CDR2 YYREEE come from the germline V gene (reference sequence). V gave up 3 bases and J gave up 5 bases; unmatched junction bases: 7. The CDR3 DNA reads TGTGCCAGCAGCTCACGGACTAGCGGGAGACGGGAGACCCAGTACTTC. This encodes CASSSRTSGRRETQYF.

This chain links TRBV3-1 (or the pseudogene TRBV3-2) with TRBJ1-6; possibly TRBD1 for D (6 bases). The CDR3 has 15 amino acids. The V and J ends lost 7 bases and 5 bases respectively, with 15 bases between them. The germline CDR1 and CDR2 sequences are LGHDT and YNNKEL (reference sequence). CDR3 in DNA: TGTGCCAGCACCGCTGGGGGGCCGAATAATTCACCCCTCCACTTT. Its translation: CASTAGGPNNSPLHF.

This chain uses TRBV23-1 with TRBJ2-7; unclear D gene. TRBV23-1 is an ORF; its function is uncertain. The CDR3 is 12 amino acids. Deletions cut 10 bases from V and 4 bases from J, with 14 bases between. CDR3 sequence reads: CATVGCTYEQYF. For the CDR3, the DNA is TGCGCCACCGTAGGCTGTACATACGAGCAGTACTTC.

This clone was detected once. V gene TRBV7-6 combines with J gene TRBJ2-2; TRBD2 aligns across 7 bases. The V gene's germline CDR1 is SGHVS and CDR2 FNYEAQ. CDR3 length: 18 residues. V was pared by 1 base and J by 0 bases, with 8 bases of the junction left unmatched. CDR3 nucleotide sequence: TGTGCCAGCAGCTTAGTGGTTAGCGGGCCTTCGAACACCGGGGAGCTGTTTTTT. This translates into CASSLVVSGPSNTGELFF.

This clone was counted only a few times. The chain couples TRBV30 to TRBJ2-7, with TRBD2 identical over 8 bases. The CDR3 covers 14 residues. J gave up 7 bases and V 5 bases, and 13 bases lay outside the gene matches. Germline V CDR1 and CDR2: GTSNPN, SVGIG (reference sequence). The chain's CDR3 is CAWAFGSGSGEQYF. CDR3 nucleotides: TGTGCCTGGGCGTTCGGGAGCGGGAGTGGAGAGCAGTACTTC. Looking up the rest from reference TRBV30 and TRBJ2-7 gives the full variable domain: SQTIHQWPATLVQPVGSPLSLECTVEGTSNPNLYWYRQAAGRGLQLLFYSVGIGQISSEVPQNLSASRPQDRQFILSSKKLLLSDSGFYLCAWAFGSGSGEQYFGPGTRLTVT.

For the CDR3, the DNA is TGTGCCAGCAGTTTATCCGGTGATCAGCCCCAGCATTTT. Protein sequence: CASSLSGDQPQHF. The V gene is TRBV12-3 or TRBV12-4, the J gene TRBJ1-5; unclear D gene. Trimming removed 2 bases at V and 5 bases at J, with 7 bases between. The CDR3 sequence is 13 residues long.

The V call is TRBV10-3, the J call TRBJ2-2; TRBD2 aligns across 16 bases. The trim removed 2 bases at V and 5 bases at J, leaving 5 bases unmatched. The germline V gene encodes CDR1 ENHRY and CDR2 SYGVKD. The CDR3 has 18 amino acids. CDR3 amino acids: CAISEPGTSGRATGELFF. The CDR3 nucleotides read TGTGCCATCAGTGAGCCGGGGACTAGCGGGAGGGCGACCGGGGAGCTGTTTTTT.

The genes are TRBV2 and TRBJ2-2; tentative D call: TRBD2 (6 bases). Trimming removed 5 bases from V and 0 bases from J, with 16 bases in between. The CDR3 covers 17 residues. The germline CDR1 and CDR2 sequences are SNHLY and FYNNEI. This chain's CDR3 is CASSWRVGGTNTGELFF. The DNA of the CDR3 is TGTGCCAGCAGTTGGAGGGTTGGGGGGACGAACACCGGGGAGCTGTTTTTT.

The rearrangement links TRBV9 to TRBJ1-1; D gene uncertain. The CDR3 contains 12 residues. Trimming cost V 2 bases and J 5 bases, with 7 bases left between them. Germline CDR1 and CDR2: SGDLS and YYNGEE. The CDR3 sequence is CASSVEGTEAFF. Here the CDR3 DNA reads TGTGCCAGCAGCGTTGAGGGAACTGAAGCTTTCTTT.

Judged by abundance, this clone is medium-sized. The chain combines TRBV28 with TRBJ1-5; TRBD1 matches at 9 bases. Germline V CDR1 and CDR2: MDHEN, SYDVKM. Germline trimming cut 0 bases from V and 4 bases from J; bases unmatched to any gene: 7. The CDR3 is 17 residues long. This chain's CDR3 is CASSLWGTGSVNQPQHF. As DNA, the CDR3 is TGTGCCAGCAGTTTATGGGGGACAGGGAGTGTTAATCAGCCCCAGCATTTT.

This clone has a single count. CDR3 DNA: TGTGCCAGCAGGACGTCTAGCGGGAGAGGCAATGAGCAGTTCTTC. Its translation is CASRTSSGRGNEQFF. V usage is TRBV11-2 and J usage is TRBJ2-1; TRBD2 aligns across 10 bases. Germline values: CDR1 SGHAT, CDR2 FQNNGV. The CDR3 totals 15 residues. J gave up 6 bases and V 6 bases, and 8 bases lay outside the gene matches.

This clone was seen only a few times. The chain combines TRBV10-3 with TRBJ1-5; unclear D gene. This CDR3 spans 14 amino acids. V was cut by 0 bases and J by 5 bases, with 8 bases left in between. CDR1 ENHRY and CDR2 SYGVKD come from the germline V gene. This CDR3 is CAISESGRDQPQHF. CDR3 sequence (DNA): TGTGCCATCAGTGAGTCCGGGAGGGATCAGCCCCAGCATTTT.

This clone turned up a few times. The CDR3 region is CASSPPRVGNTEAFF. The CDR3 bases are TGTGCCAGCTCACCACCTAGGGTAGGGAACACTGAAGCTTTCTTT. This chain links TRBV18 with TRBJ1-1; D is unresolved. The germline V and J ends were trimmed by 0 bases and 1 base, with 9 bases remaining between them. Germline CDR1 KGHSH, CDR2 LQKENI. The CDR3 is made up of 15 amino acids.

This chain connects TRBV5-6 to TRBJ2-7; no reliable D call. The CDR3 is made up of 13 amino acids. CDR1 is SGHDT, CDR2 YYEEEE, per germline. Trimming stripped 3 bases from V and 2 bases from J, with 9 bases between. DNA for the CDR3: TGTGCCAGCAGCTCACGTACCACCTACGAGCAGTACTTC. It specifies CASSSRTTYEQYF.

The chain carries TRBV30 and TRBJ1-1; 7 bases line up with TRBD1. With V trimmed by 4 bases and J by 7 bases, 9 bases remained unmatched. The length of the CDR3 is 13 residues. CDR1 and CDR2 (germline): GTSNPN, SVGIG (reference sequence). CDR3 protein: CAWNRGGAGEAFF. The DNA for the CDR3 is TGTGCCTGGAATCGAGGGGGCGCCGGTGAAGCTTTCTTT.